The present TCR beta chain was sequenced within a study of T cells in Graves' hyperthyroidism and ophthalmopathy. For the study at large: Peripheral blood sampling occurred at initial diagnosis, before any treatment.

TCR beta CDR3 regions were amplified from RNA. RT-PCR in the first round (using the HTBI primer set) targeted the TCR CDR3. TCRdb re-called the multiplex PCR reads through MiXCR, storing one row per CDR3 protein. The table shows 350,000 to 500,000 distinct CDR3 sequences, with roughly 13% occurring only once. The CDR3 is 15 residues long. The V gene's germline CDR1 is SGHTA and CDR2 FQGTGA. It was considered stable Graves' hyperthyroidism when ophthalmopathy did not progress within 18 months. Uncontrolled infection, other autoimmune disease, pregnancy or lactation disqualified patients from enrolment. Using less than 12 ml of fresh peripheral blood, PBMCs were prepared.

This chain connects TRBV7-3 to TRBJ2-5; TRBD2 matches 9 bases. Gene TRBJ2-1 matches the end of the DNA better, so the J call may be wrong. Sequenced: blood. This clonotype was obtained from a woman in her late teens or twenties with Graves' hyperthyroidism. CDR3 DNA sequence: TGTGCCAGCAGCTTAACTAGCGGGAGTCAAGAGACCCAGTTCTTC. Its protein is CASSLTSGSQETQFF.